Listed below are T cell receptor beta chains from one sample, sequenced in a study of T-cell memory formation after mild COVID-19. Each CDR3 protein is one row after TCRdb ran MiXCR on the 5' RACE reads. Among around 250,000 distinct CDR3 sequences listed, 15% to 19% were seen once. The sample taken for sequencing was PBMCs or a T cell subset sorted from them (not recorded which). The receptors here all came from an adult woman who had mild COVID-19 (a few samples of this study predate the infection). Cell type and time point are not known. Both conserved end residues are part of each CDR3. The D gene is left open where the match is weak. For some rows the clone size is stated as once, few or many, or as a class when expanded; others skip it.

V gene	D gene	clone size	J gene	CDR3 protein	CDR3 DNA
TRBV5-1	TRBD1	NA	TRBJ1-2	CASSSTPTGTGVYGYTF	TGCGCCAGCAGCTCTACCCCGACCGGGACAGGGGTCTATGGCTACACCTTC
TRBV6-6	TRBD2	many	TRBJ2-5	CASSSSFTSVGKETQYF	TGTGCCAGCAGTTCCTCCTTCACTAGCGTAGGGAAAGAGACCCAGTACTTC
TRBV20-1	TRBD2	NA	TRBJ2-3	CSASSGGEVRDTQYF	TGCAGTGCTAGCTCGGGGGGGGAGGTGCGAGATACGCAGTATTTT
TRBV6-5	NA	few	TRBJ1-6	CASSWGTGRMSPLHF	TGTGCCAGCAGTTGGGGTACCGGCCGTATGTCACCCCTCCACTTT
TRBV18	NA	NA	TRBJ1-5	CASSSLDHSNQPQHF	TGTGCCAGCTCATCATTGGACCATAGCAATCAGCCCCAGCATTTT
TRBV2	NA	NA	TRBJ2-5	CASSEARGGLIQETQYF	TGTGCCAGCAGTGAAGCTAGGGGGGGGTTAATCCAAGAGACCCAGTACTTC
TRBV10-3	TRBD1	many	TRBJ1-2	CAISGGQNANYGYTF	TGTGCCATCAGTGGGGGACAGAATGCTAACTATGGCTACACCTTC
TRBV6-2/TRBV6-3	NA	NA	TRBJ1-2	CASSYDQTPALYGYTF	TGTGCCAGCAGTTACGACCAAACCCCGGCCCTCTATGGCTACACCTTC
TRBV4-1	TRBD1	few	TRBJ2-7	CASSRTGAEQYF	TGCGCCAGCAGCCGGACAGGGGCCGAGCAGTACTTC
TRBV30	NA	few	TRBJ1-2	CAWSGRQRRYGYTF	TGTGCCTGGAGTGGGCGACAGCGGCGCTATGGCTACACCTTC
TRBV7-2	TRBD2	few	TRBJ2-2	CASSPLRREAGELFF	TGTGCCAGCAGCCCTCTCAGGCGGGAGGCGGGGGAGCTGTTTTTT
TRBV18	TRBD2	many	TRBJ2-7	CASSPPLFGGGPTYEQYF	TGTGCCAGCTCACCACCTCTTTTCGGGGGGGGTCCTACCTACGAGCAGTACTTC
TRBV5-1	NA	NA	TRBJ2-1	CASSLDPENNEQFF	TGCGCCAGCAGCTTGGATCCGGAGAACAATGAGCAGTTCTTC
TRBV7-9	TRBD2	NA	TRBJ2-7	CASSLALGLAGAYEQYF	TGTGCCAGCAGCTTAGCTTTGGGACTAGCGGGGGCCTACGAGCAGTACTTC
TRBV5-5	NA	NA	TRBJ1-3	CASSLALVSGNTIYF	TGTGCCAGCAGCTTGGCTCTTGTCTCTGGAAACACCATATATTTT
TRBV7-6	NA	NA	TRBJ2-7	CASSVQNRGTASEQYF	TGTGCCAGCAGCGTACAGAACCGCGGGACCGCCTCCGAGCAGTACTTC
TRBV15	NA	few	TRBJ1-2	CATSRDHGVIGGYTF	TGTGCCACCAGCAGAGATCACGGTGTCATTGGCGGCTACACCTTC
TRBV5-1	TRBD1	few	TRBJ1-1	CASSGTATEAFF	TGCGCCAGCAGCGGGACAGCCACTGAAGCTTTCTTT
TRBV20-1	TRBD2	NA	TRBJ2-1	CSAVPGTSAIEQFF	TGCAGTGCTGTGCCCGGGACTAGCGCGATTGAGCAGTTCTTC
TRBV4-1	NA	few	TRBJ1-1	CASSQAARGKGSEAFF	TGCGCCAGCAGCCAAGCCGCACGGGGTAAGGGATCTGAAGCTTTCTTT
TRBV7-9	TRBD1	few	TRBJ1-3	CASSLTGGSGNTIYF	TGTGCCAGCAGCTTAACAGGGGGCAGTGGAAACACCATATATTTT
TRBV11-2	NA	few	TRBJ2-4	CASSTHRDVSKNIQYF	TGTGCCAGCAGCACCCACAGGGACGTCTCCAAAAACATTCAGTACTTC
TRBV7-2	NA	few	TRBJ1-5	CASSLGGREPQHF	TGTGCCAGCAGCTTAGGGGGGAGGGAGCCCCAGCATTTT
TRBV6-5	NA	few	TRBJ1-1	CASSYRDGYEAFF	TGTGCCAGCAGTTACAGGGACGGATATGAAGCTTTCTTT
TRBV30	NA	NA	TRBJ1-1	CAWSPTNTEAFF	TGTGCCTGGAGCCCTACGAACACTGAAGCTTTCTTT
TRBV19	NA	few	TRBJ1-2	CASKPKGVYGYTF	TGTGCCAGTAAGCCAAAGGGGGTCTATGGCTACACCTTC
TRBV5-1	TRBD1	NA	TRBJ2-7	CASSTGTGGPYEQYF	TGCGCCAGCAGCACCGGGACAGGGGGTCCCTACGAGCAGTACTTC
TRBV7-9	TRBD1	few	TRBJ2-2	CASSPLAGTGPTGELFF	TGTGCCAGCAGCCCCCTGGCCGGGACAGGACCCACCGGGGAGCTGTTTTTT
TRBV7-2	NA	few	TRBJ1-1	CASSSPLGVSTEAFF	TGTGCCAGCAGCTCCCCTCTTGGGGTGAGCACTGAAGCTTTCTTT
TRBV7-9	NA	few	TRBJ1-6	CASSRRPGELNSPLHF	TGTGCCAGCAGCAGAAGGCCAGGGGAATTGAATTCACCCCTCCACTTT
TRBV7-2	NA	NA	TRBJ2-5	CASSSRDGDRSQYF	TGTGCCAGCAGCTCTAGGGACGGCGATCGTAGTCAGTACTTC
TRBV20-1	NA	NA	TRBJ1-2	CSARERGYYGYTF	TGCAGTGCTAGAGAGCGGGGGTACTATGGCTACACCTTC
TRBV12-3/TRBV12-4	TRBD1	few	TRBJ1-1	CASSFRDRGFRWNTEAFF	TGTGCCAGCAGTTTTCGGGACAGGGGATTTAGATGGAACACTGAAGCTTTCTTT
TRBV15	TRBD2	few	TRBJ2-3	CATSTTTTGLAGVTDTQYF	TGTGCCACCAGCACAACAACAACAGGACTAGCGGGGGTCACAGATACGCAGTATTTT
TRBV15	NA	NA	TRBJ1-5	CATSQAVLGQPQHF	TGTGCCACCAGTCAGGCAGTACTCGGTCAGCCCCAGCATTTT
TRBV5-1	TRBD2	many	TRBJ2-1	CASSSLAGAGNEQFF	TGTGCCAGCAGTTCACTAGCGGGAGCAGGTAATGAGCAGTTCTTC
TRBV11-2	TRBD1	NA	TRBJ1-4	CASSLSQGATNEKLFF	TGTGCCAGCAGCTTATCCCAGGGGGCAACTAATGAAAAACTGTTTTTT
TRBV18	TRBD1	few	TRBJ2-6	CASSPTGGFSRSGANVLTF	TGTGCCAGCTCACCGACAGGGGGTTTCTCCCGGTCTGGGGCCAACGTCCTGACTTTC
TRBV10-3	NA	few	TRBJ2-5	CAISSFSGSQETQYF	TGTGCCATCAGCTCTTTCTCGGGGTCCCAAGAGACCCAGTACTTC
TRBV5-1	NA	NA	TRBJ1-5	CASSPGPNNQPQHF	TGCGCCAGCAGCCCGGGACCGAACAATCAGCCCCAGCATTTT
TRBV7-3	NA	NA	TRBJ2-6	CASSLTTAGANVLTF	TGTGCCAGCAGCTTAACGACAGCTGGGGCCAACGTCCTGACTTTC
TRBV24-1	NA	NA	TRBJ2-1	CATSDSWRHYNEQFF	TGTGCCACCAGTGATTCTTGGCGACACTACAATGAGCAGTTCTTC
TRBV29-1	TRBD2	few	TRBJ2-1	CSARGLAEGEQFF	TGCAGCGCGCGGGGACTAGCGGAGGGTGAGCAGTTCTTC
TRBV15	NA	few	TRBJ2-3	CATSNRGGIDTQYF	TGTGCCACCAGTAATCGGGGCGGGATAGATACGCAGTATTTT
TRBV4-3	NA	NA	TRBJ1-2	CASSQDVWGQNYGYTF	TGCGCCAGCAGCCAAGATGTTTGGGGACAAAACTATGGCTACACCTTC
TRBV10-3	NA	few	TRBJ1-1	CAISEPGEGAF	TGTGCCATCAGTGAACCGGGGGAAGGAGCTTTT
TRBV5-1	NA	many	TRBJ2-1	CASSLVAGQNYEQFF	TGCGCCAGCAGCTTGGTGGCGGGACAGAACTATGAGCAGTTCTTC
TRBV12-3/TRBV12-4	TRBD2	few	TRBJ2-5	CASSRGGTETQYF	TGTGCCAGCAGCCGGGGGGGCACGGAGACCCAGTACTTC
TRBV7-9	TRBD1	NA	TRBJ1-4	CASSSGQGRGEKLFF	TGTGCCAGCAGCTCCGGACAGGGGCGGGGCGAAAAACTGTTTTTT
TRBV15	NA	NA	TRBJ2-1	CATSRGGRASSYNEQFF	TGTGCCACCAGCAGAGGAGGGCGGGCGAGCTCCTACAATGAGCAGTTCTTC
TRBV7-2	NA	many	TRBJ1-1	CASGRLGAFF	TGTGCCAGCGGGCGGTTGGGGGCTTTCTTT
TRBV12-3/TRBV12-4	NA	many	TRBJ2-1	CASSWLVREDVQFF	TGTGCCAGCAGTTGGTTGGTGAGGGAGGATGTGCAGTTCTTC
TRBV9	NA	many	TRBJ1-1	CASSAGPVNTEAFF	TGTGCCAGCAGCGCAGGGCCAGTGAACACTGAAGCTTTCTTT
TRBV12-3/TRBV12-4	NA	NA	TRBJ1-1	CASAPAWGGTEAFF	TGTGCCAGCGCCCCGGCGTGGGGAGGCACTGAAGCTTTCTTT
TRBV20-1	TRBD1	few	TRBJ2-7	CSAVTGATSYEQYF	TGCAGTGCCGTGACAGGGGCCACCTCCTACGAGCAGTACTTC
TRBV12-3/TRBV12-4	TRBD1	few	TRBJ1-5	CASSLRGTGGSQPQHF	TGTGCCAGCAGTTTGAGGGGGACAGGGGGGAGTCAGCCCCAGCATTTT
TRBV7-8	TRBD2	NA	TRBJ2-2	CASSFSPSGGAYTGELFF	TGTGCCAGCAGCTTCAGTCCCTCGGGGGGAGCCTACACCGGGGAGCTGTTTTTT
TRBV20-1	TRBD1	few	TRBJ1-1	CSASTGGDTEAFF	TGCAGTGCTTCGACAGGGGGGGACACTGAAGCTTTCTTT
TRBV6-2/TRBV6-3	TRBD2	NA	TRBJ2-5	CASRASGGSGETQYF	TGTGCCAGCAGGGCTAGCGGGGGGTCTGGTGAGACCCAGTACTTC